This passage covers 5 T cell receptor beta chains from one sample sequenced in a study of CD8+ T cells in alopecia areata. Noted treatment: oral pan-JAK inhibitor, 5-10 mg twice daily. TCR sequencing used cDNA made by reverse transcription of extracted RNA. Profiling relied on immunoSEQ multiplex PCR, and the TCRdb table lists in-frame clones only, not all of them. The table includes 80,000 or so clones, around 67% detected once. The material was CD8+ T cells sorted from blood, obtained at week 24, from a patient treated with tofacitinib. All receptors derive from a human donor with alopecia areata.

The chain recombines TRBV27 with TRBJ2-7; 7 bases align to TRBD2. With V trimmed by 4 bases and J by 3 bases, 3 bases remained unmatched. Per germline, CDR1 MNHEY and CDR2 SMNVEV (reference sequence). CDR3 length equals 13 residues. Here the CDR3 reads CASSSGLFYEQYF. DNA of the CDR3: TGTGCCAGCAGTTCGGGACTATTCTACGAGCAGTACTTC.

This clone was seen a few times. The V and J genes are TRBV21-1 and TRBJ1-6; the D segment call TRBD1 is taken from the table without a DNA check. TRBV21-1 is marked as a pseudogene. This CDR3 has 16 amino acids. Written as DNA, the CDR3 is TGTGCCAGCAAGACAGGGGAGATAACGGAGGATTCACCCCTCCACTTT. Translated, it gives CASKTGEITEDSPLHF.

J is TRBJ2-2 and V is TRBV25-1; no reliable D call. This CDR3 is 12 amino acids long. With 4 bases removed from V and 6 bases from J, the gap between germline ends came to 6 bases. Germline values: CDR1 MGHDK, CDR2 SYGVNS. The CDR3 protein is CASSVSAGELFF. CDR3 in DNA: TGTGCCAGCAGTGTTTCGGCCGGGGAGCTGTTTTTT.

CDR3 nucleotides: TGCGCCAGCAGCCAAGTCGACAACTCCTACGAGCAGTACTTC. Its translation: CASSQVDNSYEQYF. The chain combines TRBV4-1 with TRBJ2-7; D ambiguous. The CDR3 length is 14 residues. The germline CDR1 and CDR2 sequences are MGHRA and YSYEKL. V lost 1 base, J lost 0 bases, and 7 bases lay in between.

This chain connects TRBV9 to TRBJ2-4; either TRBD1 or TRBD2 may supply D (6 bases each). This CDR3 spans 16 amino acids. V was trimmed by 0 bases and J by 1 base, leaving 11 bases between them. Germline V gene lookup returns CDR1 SGDLS and CDR2 YYNGEE. In DNA, the CDR3 is TGTGCCAGCAGCGTAGAGGGGGGCTCTGCCAAAAACATTCAGTACTTC. Amino acid sequence: CASSVEGGSAKNIQYF. The entire variable domain, with the rest obtained from reference TRBV9 and TRBJ2-4, is as follows: DSGVTQTPKHLITATGQRVTLRCSPRSGDLSVYWYQQSLDQGLQFLIQYYNGEERAKGNILERFSAQQFPDLHSELNLSSLELGDSALYFCASSVEGGSAKNIQYFGAGTRLSVL.